This TCR beta chain was observed in a study of tumor-infiltrating lymphocytes in primary liver carcinoma. Scientists recovered RNA and DNA together from around 20-30 mg of unsorted bulk tissue. This clonotype has only a few counts. The junction departs from the called germline gene at one end, perhaps through a read error. A primer in the constant region served to generate TCR beta cDNA from 450 to 650 ng of total RNA. Slightly modified ARM-PCR served as the procedure for the TCR beta libraries. These libraries came from three rounds of nested multiplex PCR. A C-beta reverse primer was combined with TRBV1-TRBV30 forward primers in the first two PCR rounds, and each round had approximately 9 cycles. TCRdb ran MiXCR on the multiplex PCR reads and lists one entry per CDR3 protein. The table has 100,000 or so distinct CDR3 sequences, roughly 69% seen once. CDR1 is SGHAT and CDR2 is FQNNGV in the germline V gene. The CDR3 spans 14 residues.

Sequences were obtained from liver tumor tissue from sampling region 5. As for subset: tumor region T5, tumor centre. The genes are TRBV11-2 and TRBJ2-1; possibly TRBD2 for D (7 bases). The clonotype originates from a woman in her sixties or seventies with primary liver carcinoma and hepatitis B virus infection. CDR3 protein: CAGSVGGADNEQFF. The CDR3 region has the DNA TGTGCCGGCAGCGTAGGGGGGGCAGACAATGAGCAGTTCTTC.